These 22 T cell receptor beta chains were sequenced from one sample in a study of T cell changes during pregnancy in multiple sclerosis. The table came from immunoSEQ multiplex PCR; TCRdb's copy has only in-frame clones and leaves some out. This sample has about 100,000 clones, with 94% found just once. The sequenced sample was peripheral blood, obtained before pregnancy. These receptors were collected from a female donor with multiple sclerosis, enrolled in a pregnancy study.

V is TRBV5-6 and J is TRBJ1-5, with a tentative D call TRBD1 (5 bases). The CDR3 contains 15 residues. The germline V and J ends were trimmed by 2 bases and 11 bases, with 20 bases remaining between them. Germline lookup yields CDR1 SGHDT and CDR2 YYEEEE. CDR3 DNA sequence: TGTGCCAGCAGCTTCAACGCGGGGCATAGGTCGTCCCAGCATTTT. It codes for CASSFNAGHRSSQHF. Full variable domain (outside the CDR3, taken from reference TRBV5-6 and TRBJ1-5): DAGVTQSPTHLIKTRGQQVTLRCSPKSGHDTVSWYQQALGQGPQFIFQYYEEEERQRGNFPDRFSGHQFPNYSSELNVNALLLGDSALYLCASSFNAGHRSSQHFGDGTRLSIL.

This rearrangement joins TRBV7-8 to TRBJ1-5; D call uncertain. The CDR3 spans 17 residues. Per the germline V gene, CDR1 is SGHVS and CDR2 is FQNEAQ. Trimming shortened V by 2 bases and J by 2 bases, and 16 bases separated the two germline ends. In DNA, the CDR3 is TGTGCCAGCAGCTTAATAGTTGGAGATCGCGGCAATCAGCCCCAGCATTTT. Its translation is CASSLIVGDRGNQPQHF.

The V and J genes are TRBV29-1 and TRBJ2-7; a weak D match, TRBD1 (5 bases). Germline V lookup: CDR1 SQVTM, CDR2 ANQGSEA. V lost 3 bases to trimming and J lost 4 bases, with 10 bases between them. This CDR3 is 12 amino acids long. The CDR3 is CSVEAGKYEQYF. In DNA form, the CDR3 reads TGCAGCGTTGAGGCAGGGAAATACGAGCAGTACTTC.

This rearrangement joins TRBV27 to TRBJ1-3; 7 nucleotides align to TRBD1. CDR1 is MNHEY, CDR2 SMNVEV, per germline (reference sequence). The CDR3 is made up of 15 amino acids. The J segment lost 0 bases and the V segment lost 6 bases, leaving 5 bases of the junction unmatched. In DNA form, the CDR3 reads TGTGCCAGCAGGGGGCAGGGGGTCTCTGGAAACACCATATATTTT. This codes for CASRGQGVSGNTIYF.

The genes are TRBV9 and TRBJ2-3; tentatively, D is TRBD1 (7 bases). The ends were cut back, 4 bases at V and 2 bases at J, with 17 bases in the middle. The CDR3 consists of 16 residues. CDR1 and CDR2 (germline): SGDLS, YYNGEE. CDR3 coding DNA: TGTGCCAGCAGCTCAAGACAGGGAGGACCCACAGATACGCAGTATTTT. Its translation: CASSSRQGGPTDTQYF.

This chain uses TRBV4-3 with TRBJ2-7; possibly TRBD1 for D (5 bases). With 0 bases removed from V and 2 bases from J, the gap between germline ends came to 8 bases. Germline CDR1 LGHNA, CDR2 YSLEER. CDR3 length: 14 residues. The CDR3 region has the DNA TGCGCCAGCAGCCAAGACAGCAGGGCCTACGAGCAGTACTTC. Amino acid sequence: CASSQDSRAYEQYF.

This clone was detected a few times. The chain is built from TRBV30 and TRBJ1-1; D is possibly TRBD1 (6 bases). V lost 7 bases to trimming and J lost 7 bases, with 10 bases between them. Germline V gives CDR1 GTSNPN, CDR2 SVGIG (reference sequence). This CDR3 has 10 amino acids. The CDR3 coding sequence is TGTGCCTCTAAGGGGGTTGAAGCTTTCTTT. Translation gives CASKGVEAFF. The full variable domain, rest sourced from reference TRBV30 and TRBJ1-1, is SQTIHQWPATLVQPVGSPLSLECTVEGTSNPNLYWYRQAAGRGLQLLFYSVGIGQISSEVPQNLSASRPQDRQFILSSKKLLLSDSGFYLCASKGVEAFFGQGTRLTVV.

This chain connects TRBV25-1 to TRBJ1-2; perhaps TRBD1 as D (5 bases). The CDR3 is 14 amino acids. Germline CDR1 and CDR2: MGHDK and SYGVNS. V lost 4 bases and J lost 3, with 12 bases in between. The CDR3 is CASSARGVYYGYTF. CDR3 nucleotides: TGTGCCAGCAGTGCCCGGGGGGTTTACTATGGCTACACCTTC.

The chain has TRBV5-6 and TRBJ2-1, with 11 bases fitting TRBD2. The V gene's germline CDR1 is SGHDT and CDR2 YYEEEE. The CDR3 is made up of 15 amino acids. With 0 bases clipped from V and 7 bases from J, the junction kept 3 bases outside the gene matches. CDR3 DNA sequence: TGTGCCAGCAGCTTGGTAGCGGGAGGGCCAAATGAGCAGTTCTTC. Its translation: CASSLVAGGPNEQFF.

The rearrangement uses TRBV4-1 and TRBJ2-7; 8 bases map to TRBD2. Losses at the gene ends were 6 bases for V and 4 bases for J; bases not matched to a gene: 11. This CDR3 contains 15 residues. CDR1 and CDR2 (germline): MGHRA, YSYEKL. For the CDR3, the DNA is TGCGCCAGCAGTTACATGAGCGGGGGTTTTTACGAGCAGTACTTC. Residues: CASSYMSGGFYEQYF.

The chain combines TRBV28 with TRBJ2-7; TRBD2 is a possible D gene (5 bases). Germline CDR1 reads MDHEN; CDR2 reads SYDVKM. The ends were cut back, 3 bases at V and 3 bases at J, with 12 bases in the middle. This CDR3 spans 14 amino acids. CDR3 bases: TGTGCCAGCAGTTTTGAGGGAGACGTCTACGAGCAGTACTTC. Amino acids: CASSFEGDVYEQYF.

The chain combines TRBV18 with TRBJ1-5; 7 nucleotides line up with TRBD1. V lost 6 bases and J lost 2; bases outside the gene matches: 4. CDR3 length: 14 amino acids. Germline assignment: CDR1 KGHSH and CDR2 LQKENI. Here the CDR3 reads CASSLGTGNQPQHF. The CDR3, as DNA: TGTGCCAGCTCCCTCGGGACAGGCAATCAGCCCCAGCATTTT.

CDR3 in amino acids: CASSLIKAGETSQETQYF. In nucleotides, the CDR3 is TGTGCCAGCAGCTTAATAAAAGCCGGGGAAACATCCCAAGAGACCCAGTACTTC. The chain employs TRBV7-9 and TRBJ2-5; perhaps TRBD2 as D (5 bases). The ends were cut back, 2 bases at V and 1 base at J, with 20 bases in the middle. There are 18 residues in the CDR3. Germline lookup yields CDR1 SEHNR and CDR2 FQNEAQ (reference sequence).

The V call is TRBV30, the J call TRBJ2-7; TRBD1 aligns across 10 bases. Germline V CDR1 and CDR2: GTSNPN, SVGIG (reference sequence). The junction had 5 bases not matched to a gene; V was cut back by 3 bases and J by 3 bases. This CDR3 region has 14 residues. CDR3 nucleotides: TGTGCCTGGAGACGGAGGGACAGGGGCTACGAGCAGTACTTC. This sequence encodes CAWRRRDRGYEQYF.

The chain couples TRBV6-1 to TRBJ1-2, with D hard to call. Per the germline V gene, CDR1 is MNHNS and CDR2 is SASEGT. Deletions cut 1 base from V and 8 bases from J, with 14 bases between. This CDR3 spans 14 amino acids. In DNA, the CDR3 is TGTGCCAGCAGTGAAGTAGGAGACGGGAGGGGCTACACCTTC. Its translation is CASSEVGDGRGYTF.

The chain has TRBV19 and TRBJ1-2, with TRBD1 identical over 7 bases. CDR3 length: 14 residues. CDR1 is LNHDA, CDR2 SQIVND, per germline (reference sequence). J gave up 0 bases and V 5 bases, and 3 bases lay outside the gene matches. In DNA form, the CDR3 reads TGTGCCAGTAGTCGGGACAGCGCTAACTATGGCTACACCTTC. It translates to CASSRDSANYGYTF.

CDR3 DNA: TGTGCCAGCAGCTTGGGGGCGGGACTAGACTCCTACGAGCAGTACTTC. This codes for CASSLGAGLDSYEQYF. The V call is TRBV5-4, the J call TRBJ2-7; 8 bases map to TRBD2. The CDR3 sequence is 16 residues long. The germline CDR1 and CDR2 sequences are SGHNT and YYREEE (reference sequence). The V gene end was trimmed by 0 bases and the J gene end by 0 bases; junction bases not matched to a gene: 5. Supplemented by reference TRBV5-4 and TRBJ2-7, the full variable domain reads ETGVTQSPTHLIKTRGQQVTLRCSSQSGHNTVSWYQQALGQGPQFIFQYYREEENGRGNFPPRFSGLQFPNYSSELNVNALELDDSALYLCASSLGAGLDSYEQYFGPGTRLTVT.

The rearrangement uses TRBV27 and TRBJ2-1, with D perhaps TRBD2 (5 bases). From germline, CDR1 is MNHEY and CDR2 SMNVEV (reference sequence). Trimming removed 5 bases at V and 4 bases at J, with 15 bases between. The CDR3 is 15 amino acids. The CDR3 sequence: CASSPRSSPYNEQFF. The CDR3 nucleotides are TGTGCCAGCAGTCCTCGCTCTAGCCCGTACAATGAGCAGTTCTTC.

The rearrangement uses TRBV7-9 and TRBJ2-3; TRBD2 matches at 10 bases. Germline lookup yields CDR1 SEHNR and CDR2 FQNEAQ (reference sequence). Trimming took 5 bases from V and 5 from J; bases not matched to a gene: 7. The CDR3 has 15 residues. CDR3 nucleotides: TGTGCCAGCAGCCGCCTAGCGGGAGAAGGAGATACGCAGTATTTT. This sequence encodes CASSRLAGEGDTQYF.

The rearrangement links TRBV27 to TRBJ1-2; a weak D match, TRBD1 (6 bases). The CDR3 length is 15 residues. Germline assignment: CDR1 MNHEY and CDR2 SMNVEV (reference sequence). Trimming removed 5 bases from V and 1 base from J, with 14 bases in between. CDR3 in amino acids: CASSPGQPVNYGYTF. The CDR3 region has the DNA TGTGCCAGCAGTCCCGGACAGCCCGTTAACTATGGCTACACCTTC.

The V call is TRBV7-6, the J call TRBJ2-3; TRBD2 agrees at 12 bases. V trimming: 5 bases; J trimming: 3 bases; junction bases outside the gene matches: 3. This CDR3 region has 15 residues. Looked up from germline, CDR1 is SGHVS and CDR2 is FNYEAQ. The CDR3 loop reads CASSLLAGGTDTQYF. CDR3 coding DNA: TGTGCCAGCAGCCTTCTAGCGGGAGGGACAGATACGCAGTATTTT.

The V gene is TRBV4-1, the J gene TRBJ1-3; possibly TRBD1 for D (6 bases). Germline assignment: CDR1 MGHRA and CDR2 YSYEKL. V lost 5 bases to trimming and J lost 2 bases, with 16 bases between them. The CDR3 spans 16 residues. The CDR3 sequence is CASSVLTGKAGNTIYF. In DNA form, the CDR3 reads TGCGCCAGCAGCGTCCTAACAGGGAAGGCTGGAAACACCATATATTTT.